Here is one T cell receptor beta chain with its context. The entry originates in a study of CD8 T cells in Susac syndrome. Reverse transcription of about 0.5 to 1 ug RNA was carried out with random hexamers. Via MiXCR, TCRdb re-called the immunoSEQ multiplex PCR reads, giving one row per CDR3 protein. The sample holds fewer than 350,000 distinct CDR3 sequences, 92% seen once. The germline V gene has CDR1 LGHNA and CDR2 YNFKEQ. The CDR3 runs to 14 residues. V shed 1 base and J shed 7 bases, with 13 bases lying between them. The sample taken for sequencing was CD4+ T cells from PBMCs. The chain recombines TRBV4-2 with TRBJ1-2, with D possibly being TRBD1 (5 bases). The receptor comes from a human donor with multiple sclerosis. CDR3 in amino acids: CASSQVASRAGYTF. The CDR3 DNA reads TGTGCCAGCAGCCAAGTGGCCAGCAGGGCTGGCTACACCTTC.